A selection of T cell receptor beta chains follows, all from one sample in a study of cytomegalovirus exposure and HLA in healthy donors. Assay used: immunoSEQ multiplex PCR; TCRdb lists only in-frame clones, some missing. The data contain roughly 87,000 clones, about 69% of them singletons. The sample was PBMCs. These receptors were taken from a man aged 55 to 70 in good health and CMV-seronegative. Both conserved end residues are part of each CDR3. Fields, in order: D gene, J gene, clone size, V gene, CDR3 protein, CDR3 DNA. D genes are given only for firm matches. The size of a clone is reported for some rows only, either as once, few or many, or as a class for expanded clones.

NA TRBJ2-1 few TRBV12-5 CASASPGNPAYNEQFF TGTGCTAGTGCCAGTCCGGGAAACCCAGCCTACAATGAGCAGTTCTTC
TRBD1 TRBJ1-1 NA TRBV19 CASRTGTGNEAFF TGTGCCAGTAGGACCGGGACAGGGAATGAGGCTTTCTTT
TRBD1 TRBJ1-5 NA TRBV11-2 CASSSDRDQPQHF TGTGCCAGCAGCTCGGACAGGGATCAGCCCCAGCATTTT
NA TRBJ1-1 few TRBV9 CASSVESGVGAFF TGTGCCAGCAGCGTAGAGAGCGGGGTGGGAGCTTTCTTT
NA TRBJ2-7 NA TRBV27 CASSPDLESSYEQYF TGTGCCAGCAGTCCCGATCTCGAGAGCTCCTACGAGCAGTACTTC
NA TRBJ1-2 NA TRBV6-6 CASSYLRGGADYGYTF TGTGCCAGCAGTTATCTAAGGGGGGGAGCTGACTATGGCTACACCTTC
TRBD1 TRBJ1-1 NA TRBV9 CASSPSGTGGWNTEAFF TGTGCCAGCAGCCCCTCCGGGACAGGGGGATGGAACACTGAAGCTTTCTTT
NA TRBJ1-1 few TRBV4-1 CASSQERQEVNTEAFF TGCGCCAGCAGCCAGGAAAGACAGGAGGTGAACACTGAAGCTTTCTTT
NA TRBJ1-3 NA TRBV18 CASSPPDIASGNTIYF TGTGCCAGCTCACCACCGGACATAGCCTCTGGAAACACCATATATTTT
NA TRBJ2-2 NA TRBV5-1 CASSRDSANTGELFF TGCGCCAGCAGCAGGGACTCAGCGAACACCGGGGAGCTGTTTTTT
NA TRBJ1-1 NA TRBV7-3 CASSLSAGMNTEAFF TGTGCCAGCAGCTTAAGTGCAGGGATGAACACTGAAGCTTTCTTT
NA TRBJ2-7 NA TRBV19 CAKDVSDKNYEQYF TGTGCCAAAGACGTGTCGGACAAAAACTACGAGCAGTACTTC
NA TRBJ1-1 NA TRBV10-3 CAISVAGDMNTEAFF TGTGCCATCAGTGTGGCAGGGGATATGAACACTGAAGCTTTCTTT
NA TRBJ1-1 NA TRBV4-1 CASSPSGQSNTEAFF TGCGCCAGCAGCCCGAGTGGACAGTCCAACACTGAAGCTTTCTTT
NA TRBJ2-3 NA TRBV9 CASSLLTGTDTQYF TGTGCCAGCAGCCTCCTGACTGGCACAGATACGCAGTATTTT
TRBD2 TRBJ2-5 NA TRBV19 CASSILVAGGQETQYF TGTGCCAGTAGTATTCTTGTAGCGGGGGGCCAAGAGACCCAGTACTTC